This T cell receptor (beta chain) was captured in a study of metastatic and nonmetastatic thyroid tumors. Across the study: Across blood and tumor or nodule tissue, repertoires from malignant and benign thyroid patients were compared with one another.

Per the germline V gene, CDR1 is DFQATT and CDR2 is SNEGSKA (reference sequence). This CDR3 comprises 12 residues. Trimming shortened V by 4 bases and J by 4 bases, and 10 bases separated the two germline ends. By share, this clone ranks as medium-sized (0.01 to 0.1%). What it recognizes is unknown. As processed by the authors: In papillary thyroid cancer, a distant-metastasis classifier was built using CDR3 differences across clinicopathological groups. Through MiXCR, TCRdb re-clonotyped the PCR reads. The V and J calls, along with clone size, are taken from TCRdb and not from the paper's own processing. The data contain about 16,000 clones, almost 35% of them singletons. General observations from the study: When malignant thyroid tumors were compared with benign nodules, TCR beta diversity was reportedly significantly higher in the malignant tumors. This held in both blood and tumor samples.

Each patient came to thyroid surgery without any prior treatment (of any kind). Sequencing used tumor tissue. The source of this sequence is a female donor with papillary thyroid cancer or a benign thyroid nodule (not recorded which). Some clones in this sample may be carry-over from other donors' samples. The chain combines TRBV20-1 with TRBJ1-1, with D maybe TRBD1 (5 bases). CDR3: CSATLGTTEAFF. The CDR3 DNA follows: TGCAGTGCTACCCTCGGGACCACTGAAGCTTTCTTT.